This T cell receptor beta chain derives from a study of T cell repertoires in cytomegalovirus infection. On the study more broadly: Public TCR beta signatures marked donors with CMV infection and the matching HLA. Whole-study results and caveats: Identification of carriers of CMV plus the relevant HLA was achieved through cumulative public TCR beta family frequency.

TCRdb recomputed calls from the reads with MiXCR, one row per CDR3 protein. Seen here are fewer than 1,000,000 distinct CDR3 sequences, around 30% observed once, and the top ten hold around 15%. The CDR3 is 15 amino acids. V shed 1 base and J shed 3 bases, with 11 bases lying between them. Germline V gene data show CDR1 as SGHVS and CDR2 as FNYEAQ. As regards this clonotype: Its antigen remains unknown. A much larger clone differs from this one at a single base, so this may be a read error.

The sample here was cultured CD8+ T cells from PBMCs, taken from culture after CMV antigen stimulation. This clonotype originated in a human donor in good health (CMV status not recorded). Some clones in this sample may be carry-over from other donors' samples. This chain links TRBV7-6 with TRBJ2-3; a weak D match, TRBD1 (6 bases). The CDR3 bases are TGTGCCAGCAGCTTAGTGGGGGCAGGGACAGATACGCAGTATTTT. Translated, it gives CASSLVGAGTDTQYF.